These 9 T cell receptor beta chains share one sample of origin, sequenced in a study of human T cells and chemical hapten exposure. TCRdb used MiXCR to reprocess the RACE reads, holding one entry per CDR3 protein. The repertoire consists of approximately 340,000 distinct CDR3 sequences, with around 7% occurring once and the leading ten covering 7.5% to 8.5%. Time point denoted: patch test 1, 2 weeks after DPC sensitization. Documented treatment: therapeutic diphenylcyclopropenone sensitization with weekly scalp DPC. The sample in question was whole blood, obtained in connection with sensitization to the hapten diphenylcyclopropenone (DPC). The receptors originated from a woman aged 18-35 years with alopecia areata. Some clones in this sample may be carry-over from other donors' samples.

In its sample, this clonotype was seen a few times. J is TRBJ2-5 and V is TRBV11-1, with 8 bases matching TRBD2. This CDR3 spans 17 amino acids. V was pared by 1 base and J by 1 base, with 8 bases of the junction left unmatched. Per the germline V gene, CDR1 is SGHAT and CDR2 is FQDESV (reference sequence). CDR3 loop: CASSLDQSGGSQETQYF. CDR3 coding DNA: TGTGCCAGCAGCTTAGACCAGAGCGGGGGCTCCCAAGAGACCCAGTACTTC.

This clonotype was detected only a few times. This sequence joins TRBV7-9 and TRBJ2-3, with D unclear. With 0 bases removed from V and 2 bases from J, the gap between germline ends came to 3 bases. CDR3 length: 13 amino acids. The germline gives CDR1 SEHNR, CDR2 FQNEAQ (reference sequence). CDR3 in DNA: TGTGCCAGCAGCTTAGCCTTCACAGATACGCAGTATTTT. Residues: CASSLAFTDTQYF.

V gene TRBV4-3 combines with J gene TRBJ2-3, with 12 bases lining up with TRBD2. The CDR3 length is 16 residues. The J segment lost 4 bases and the V segment lost 0 bases, leaving 2 bases of the junction unmatched. From germline, CDR1 is LGHNA and CDR2 YSLEER. CDR3: CASSQETSGGPDTQYF. The CDR3 nucleotides read TGCGCCAGCAGCCAAGAAACTAGCGGGGGGCCAGATACGCAGTATTTT.

This clonotype occurred a few times. With only one base between it and a far larger clone, this is likely a read error. The CDR3 coding sequence is TGTGCCAGCGGGGGACAGAACACTGAAGCTTTCTTT. It codes for CASGGQNTEAFF. This sequence joins TRBV10-3 and TRBJ1-1; the D gene is possibly TRBD1 (6 bases). This CDR3 has 12 amino acids. V lost 10 bases and J 1 base, leaving 10 bases between the germline ends. The germline V gene encodes CDR1 ENHRY and CDR2 SYGVKD.

The table lists this clonotype with a few counts. This rearrangement joins TRBV25-1 to TRBJ1-4; D is perhaps TRBD1 (5 bases). V was cut by 8 bases and J by 5 bases, with 12 bases left in between. Germline-derived CDR1 and CDR2 are MGHDK and SYGVNS. The CDR3 consists of 13 residues. CDR3 sequence reads: CASGGGGNEKLFF. In DNA form, the CDR3 reads TGTGCCAGCGGGGGTGGGGGAAATGAAAAACTGTTTTTT.

There are many counts of this clonotype. The genes are TRBV12-3 or TRBV12-4 and TRBJ1-1; no reliable D call. This CDR3 comprises 13 residues. V lost 3 bases to trimming and J lost 2 bases, with 7 bases between them. Written as DNA, the CDR3 is TGTGCCAGCAGTTTTTCAGAAAACACTGAAGCTTTCTTT. Translating gives CASSFSENTEAFF.

The rearrangement uses TRBV18 and TRBJ1-2; D gene uncertain. The V and J ends lost 3 bases and 0 bases respectively, with 8 bases between them. Per the germline V gene, CDR1 is KGHSH and CDR2 is LQKENI. This CDR3 spans 14 amino acids. Here the CDR3 reads CASSPTSANYGYTF. In DNA form, the CDR3 reads TGTGCCAGCTCACCGACAAGCGCTAACTATGGCTACACCTTC. The complete variable domain, with remaining parts taken from reference TRBV18 and TRBJ1-2, reads NAGVMQNPRHLVRRRGQEARLRCSPMKGHSHVYWYRQLPEEGLKFMVYLQKENIIDESGMPKERFSAEFPKEGPSILRIQQVVRGDSAAYFCASSPTSANYGYTFGSGTRLTVV.

This clonotype has a count of ten or more. The chain carries TRBV4-2 and TRBJ1-4, with no clear D. CDR3 size: 17 residues. The V gene lost 3 bases and the J gene lost 7 bases, with 21 bases spanning the gap. Germline V gene data show CDR1 as LGHNA and CDR2 as YNFKEQ. The CDR3 sequence is CASSHTASRFGSEKLFF. The CDR3 bases are TGTGCCAGCAGCCATACCGCGTCCCGGTTTGGGAGTGAAAAACTGTTTTTT.

The chain combines TRBV20-1 with TRBJ2-3, with 7 nucleotides matching TRBD2. The germline V gene has CDR1 DFQATT and CDR2 SNEGSKA (reference sequence). V lost 2 bases to trimming and J lost 0 bases; unmatched junction nucleotides: 8. The CDR3 runs to 16 residues. The DNA for the CDR3 is TGCAGTGCTAGAAGGGGAGGGGCGCTGAGCACAGATACGCAGTATTTT. It is translated as CSARRGGALSTDTQYF.